The 22 T cell receptor beta chains given below trace back to one sample, sequenced in a study of T cells in Graves' hyperthyroidism and ophthalmopathy. From RNA transcripts, TCR beta CDR3 regions were amplified. The primer set for the first-round RT-PCR of the TCR CDR3 was HTBI. TCRdb used MiXCR to reprocess the multiplex PCR reads, holding one entry per CDR3 protein. The sample comprises fewer than 600,000 distinct CDR3 sequences, 14% of which are singletons, and around 14% rests with the top ten. The sequencing input was blood. These receptors were taken from a woman aged 35 to 49 with Graves' hyperthyroidism.

The table lists this clonotype with many counts. V gene TRBV28 combines with J gene TRBJ2-3; D is ambiguous. The length of the CDR3 is 15 residues. Per the germline V gene, CDR1 is MDHEN and CDR2 is SYDVKM. V lost 6 bases to trimming and J lost 1 base, with 14 bases between them. The CDR3 spells CASRARTPGTDTQYF. Here the CDR3 DNA reads TGTGCCAGCAGGGCCCGGACGCCAGGCACAGATACGCAGTATTTT.

This clonotype was seen many times. The V call is TRBV30, the J call TRBJ2-7; unclear D gene. V was trimmed by 2 bases and J by 3 bases, leaving 8 bases between them. The CDR3 has 12 residues. Germline CDR1 reads GTSNPN; CDR2 reads SVGIG (reference sequence). CDR3 sequence: CAWSPMGYEQYF. CDR3 in DNA: TGTGCCTGGAGTCCCATGGGCTACGAGCAGTACTTC.

This clonotype was picked up many times. The rearrangement uses TRBV13 and TRBJ1-1; D not resolved. The V gene lost 5 bases and the J gene lost 2 bases, with 6 bases spanning the gap. Germline V gene data show CDR1 as PRHDT and CDR2 as FYEKMQ (reference sequence). CDR3 size: 12 residues. Here the CDR3 reads CASSVINTEAFF. The CDR3 bases are TGTGCCAGCAGCGTTATAAACACTGAAGCTTTCTTT.

The V gene is TRBV29-1, the J gene TRBJ1-2; no reliable D call. CDR1 SQVTM and CDR2 ANQGSEA come from the germline V gene. The length of the CDR3 is 12 residues. The V and J ends lost 1 base and 3 bases respectively, with 6 bases between them. Here the CDR3 DNA reads TGCAGCGTTGAAGGGGGTCACTATGGCTACACCTTC. Translated, it gives CSVEGGHYGYTF.

This chain joins TRBV7-2 and TRBJ2-5; 9 nucleotides align to TRBD2. V dropped 0 bases and J dropped 5; count of bases not matched to a gene: 1. The length of the CDR3 is 14 residues. Germline V CDR1 and CDR2: SGHTA, FQGNSA. CDR3 sequence (DNA): TGTGCCAGCAGCTTAGCGGGGACTAGCGAGACCCAGTACTTC. The encoded protein is CASSLAGTSETQYF.

The chain combines TRBV29-1 with TRBJ2-7, with 10 nucleotides matching TRBD2. The CDR3 is 14 residues long. In germline, CDR1 is SQVTM, CDR2 ANQGSEA. Trimming at V came to 8 bases and at J to 2 bases, leaving 9 bases not matched to a gene. The CDR3 sequence is CSFRSSGSTYEQYF. The CDR3 nucleotides read TGCAGCTTTCGATCTAGCGGGAGCACCTACGAGCAGTACTTC.

Ten or more counts support this clonotype. J is TRBJ2-4 and V is TRBV20-1; D is possibly TRBD1 (6 bases). This CDR3 contains 15 residues. Trimming took 5 bases from V and 8 from J, leaving 22 bases between them. Germline V gene data show CDR1 as DFQATT and CDR2 as SNEGSKA (reference sequence). The chain's CDR3 is CSALIGGTGTHIQYF. DNA of the CDR3: TGCAGTGCTTTAATTGGGGGTACCGGGACACACATTCAGTACTTC.

This clonotype has at least ten counts. The J gene is TRBJ2-7, the V gene TRBV28, with a possible D match to TRBD2 (6 bases). The CDR3 runs to 15 residues. The ends were cut back, 3 bases at V and 0 bases at J, with 12 bases in the middle. Per the germline V gene, CDR1 is MDHEN and CDR2 is SYDVKM. The CDR3 here is CASSFGGTNSYEQYF. Written as DNA, the CDR3 is TGTGCCAGCAGTTTTGGGGGGACGAACTCCTACGAGCAGTACTTC.

Many counts were recorded for this clonotype. The genes are TRBV6-1 and TRBJ2-1, with TRBD2 identical over 11 bases. The germline CDR1 and CDR2 sequences are MNHNS and SASEGT. V lost 5 bases to trimming and J lost 4 bases; unmatched junction nucleotides: 1. CDR3 size: 14 residues. The CDR3 loop reads CASSTSGRYNEQFF. The CDR3, as DNA: TGTGCCAGCAGTACTAGCGGGAGATACAATGAGCAGTTCTTC.

This clonotype appeared a few times. The chain combines TRBV6-6 with TRBJ2-3; no firm D call. Trimming left V 2 bases short and J 0 bases short, with 9 bases between. Germline CDR1 reads MNHNY; CDR2 reads SVGAGI (reference sequence). The CDR3 totals 15 residues. The CDR3: CASSYGGSSTDTQYF. Here the CDR3 DNA reads TGTGCCAGCAGTTACGGCGGCAGTAGCACAGATACGCAGTATTTT.

This clonotype occurred many times. The chain recombines TRBV28 with TRBJ2-7, with 9 nucleotides matching TRBD1. The CDR3 contains 15 residues. The V gene's germline CDR1 is MDHEN and CDR2 SYDVKM. The J segment lost 3 bases and the V segment lost 5 bases, leaving 8 bases of the junction unmatched. DNA of the CDR3: TGTGCCAGCAGTACTGGAGGACAGGGGAGCTACGAGCAGTACTTC. Amino acids: CASSTGGQGSYEQYF.

This clonotype was detected ten times or more. The chain employs TRBV5-1 and TRBJ2-3; no definite D call. The CDR3 is made up of 13 amino acids. The V gene's germline CDR1 is SGHRS and CDR2 YFSETQ. V gave up 0 bases and J gave up 5 bases, with 7 bases separating them. CDR3 protein: CASSLASVDTQYF. CDR3 sequence (DNA): TGCGCCAGCAGCTTGGCCTCGGTAGATACGCAGTATTTT.

This clonotype was counted at least ten times. J is TRBJ2-2 and V is TRBV12-3 or TRBV12-4, with D tentatively TRBD1 (6 bases). This CDR3 comprises 15 residues. V lost 5 bases and J lost 3, with 13 bases in between. The CDR3 here is CASSVGQWHTGELFF. Written as DNA, the CDR3 is TGTGCCAGCAGTGTAGGACAGTGGCACACCGGGGAGCTGTTTTTT.

This clonotype was recorded many times. This sequence joins TRBV28 and TRBJ2-3, with TRBD1 identical over 10 bases. The CDR3 sequence is 15 residues long. The germline gives CDR1 MDHEN, CDR2 SYDVKM. V shed 2 bases and J 4 bases; nucleotides not matched to a gene: 3. DNA of the CDR3: TGTGCCAGCAGTTTAGTGACAGGGGGCTCAGATACGCAGTATTTT. This encodes CASSLVTGGSDTQYF.

This clonotype appeared many times. V and J are TRBV7-2 and TRBJ2-7; D is possibly TRBD1 or TRBD2 (5 bases each). There are 16 residues in the CDR3. Trimming cost V 1 base and J 4 bases, with 17 bases left between them. Germline loops: CDR1 SGHTA, CDR2 FQGNSA. CDR3 bases: TGTGCCAGCAGCTTAGAAGGATCAGGGTGGGGGTACGAGCAGTACTTC. Translation: CASSLEGSGWGYEQYF. Drawing the rest from reference TRBV7-2 and TRBJ2-7, the complete variable domain is GAGVSQSPSNKVTEKGKDVELRCDPISGHTALYWYRQSLGQGLEFLIYFQGNSAPDKSGLPSDRFSAERTGGSVSTLTIQRTQQEDSAVYLCASSLEGSGWGYEQYFGPGTRLTVT.

This chain links TRBV6-1 with TRBJ2-1; no definite D call. With 6 bases removed from V and 2 bases from J, the gap between germline ends came to 14 bases. CDR3 length: 15 residues. Germline V gene lookup returns CDR1 MNHNS and CDR2 SASEGT. This CDR3 reads CASRTDGPPYNEQFF. The CDR3 DNA reads as TGTGCCAGCAGAACCGACGGACCTCCCTACAATGAGCAGTTCTTC.

This clonotype was observed at least ten times. The V gene is TRBV7-6, the J gene TRBJ2-2, with D perhaps matching TRBD2 (5 bases). The CDR3 is 15 amino acids. Trimming stripped 0 bases from V and 2 bases from J, with 7 bases between. Germline V CDR1 and CDR2: SGHVS, FNYEAQ. CDR3 nucleotide sequence: TGTGCCAGCAGCTTAGCCGGACTCAACACCGGGGAGCTGTTTTTT. It is translated as CASSLAGLNTGELFF.

This clonotype was observed many times. The chain joins TRBV28 to TRBJ1-2; TRBD1 agrees at 8 bases. This CDR3 spans 14 amino acids. Germline V lookup: CDR1 MDHEN, CDR2 SYDVKM. With 5 bases clipped from V and 6 bases from J, the junction kept 8 bases outside the gene matches. CDR3 protein: CASSGRTGIDGYTF. The CDR3 coding sequence is TGTGCCAGCAGTGGCCGGACAGGGATCGATGGCTACACCTTC.

With regard to this clonotype: At one boundary the junction diverges from the germline segment, which might be a read error. The chain links TRBV18 to TRBJ1-1, with 7 bases lining up with TRBD1. Germline CDR1 is KGHSH and CDR2 is LQKENI. The CDR3 has 13 amino acids. In DNA, the CDR3 is TGTGCCTGCTCACCAAAGGGGGCGGGTGAAGCTTTCTTT. Amino acids: CACSPKGAGEAFF.

The sample holds a few counts of this clonotype. The chain combines TRBV7-8 with TRBJ1-5; perhaps TRBD1 as D (5 bases). The CDR3 has 14 residues. CDR1 is SGHVS and CDR2 is FQNEAQ in the germline V gene. V shed 5 bases and J shed 9 bases, with 17 bases lying between them. The CDR3 loop reads CASSPAVGEGPQHF. The DNA for the CDR3 is TGTGCCAGCAGCCCCGCGGTGGGGGAAGGGCCCCAGCATTTT.

This clonotype showed up many times. The J gene is TRBJ2-1, the V gene TRBV2; 13 nucleotides agree with TRBD2. Trimming cost V 4 bases and J 2 bases; bases outside gene matches: 5. This CDR3 has 17 residues. Germline CDR1 and CDR2: SNHLY and FYNNEI. DNA for the CDR3: TGTGCCAGCAGTGCCCGGACTAGCGGGAGTCCCTACAATGAGCAGTTCTTC. Encoded protein: CASSARTSGSPYNEQFF. Together with reference TRBV2 and TRBJ2-1, the CDR3 gives the full variable domain: EPEVTQTPSHQVTQMGQEVILRCVPISNHLYFYWYRQILGQKVEFLVSFYNNEISEKSEIFDDQFSVERPDGSNFTLKIRSTKLEDSAMYFCASSARTSGSPYNEQFFGPGTRLTVL.

This clonotype came up once. The V and J genes are TRBV7-9 and TRBJ1-6; maybe TRBD1 (5 bases). The CDR3 spans 12 residues. CDR1 and CDR2 from the germline V gene are SEHNR and FQNEAQ (reference sequence). Trimming shortened V by 5 bases and J by 16 bases, and 15 bases separated the two germline ends. DNA for the CDR3: TGTGCCAGCAGCCAGAAACAGGAGCGGCTCCACTTT. Its translation is CASSQKQERLHF.